This TCR beta chain derives from a study of blood T cell repertoires in COVID-19. On the study more broadly: The study drew acute and convalescent COVID-19 samples from the United States, Italy and Spain. Nucleic acid was either cDNA or gDNA, and it came from T cells, B-cell-depleted T cells, or PBMCs.

Original methodology: Amplification of reference gene primers provided the estimated nucleated cell counts. Assay used: immunoSEQ multiplex PCR; TCRdb lists only in-frame clones, some missing. The D gene and trimming were derived from the DNA, and the V and J assignments and clone size from that table. Of about 130,000 clones in the sample, less than 90% were seen once. This CDR3 contains 16 residues. V gave up 1 base and J gave up 0 bases, with 10 bases separating them. Germline V gene lookup returns CDR1 MNHNS and CDR2 SASEGT. The chain recombines TRBV6-1 with TRBJ2-4, with D uncertain. The source material was peripheral blood. The source is a woman aged 30 to 39 who had recovered from COVID-19. The CDR3 is CASSEGLGRAKNIQYF. The CDR3 DNA follows: TGTGCCAGCAGTGAAGGGCTAGGCAGAGCCAAAAACATTCAGTACTTC.